The next 13 T cell receptor beta chains were all read from a single sample in a study of T cells after yellow fever vaccination. Using its own MiXCR run on the 5' RACE reads, TCRdb lists one record per CDR3 protein. This table has some 260,000 distinct CDR3 sequences, 5.2% appearing once. The sample in question was CD4+ T cells sorted from PBMCs, obtained on the day of the yellow fever booster vaccination. These receptors came from a man between 18 and 29 years old who received the YFV17D yellow fever vaccine.

This clonotype has at least ten counts. This chain connects TRBV6-2 or TRBV6-3 to TRBJ2-5, with 12 positions matching TRBD2. Germline V gene sequence: CDR1 MNHEY, CDR2 SVGEGT. This CDR3 region has 16 residues. J lost 5 bases, V lost 5 bases, and 9 bases had no gene match. The CDR3 loop reads CASSPRTSGVQETQYF. Here the CDR3 DNA reads TGTGCCAGCAGTCCCCGGACTAGCGGGGTCCAGGAGACCCAGTACTTC.

This clonotype has a handful of counts. This chain joins TRBV5-8 and TRBJ2-3; 8 bases line up with TRBD1. Per the germline V gene, CDR1 is SGHTS and CDR2 is YDEGEE. After removal of 1 base from V and 4 bases from J, the junction contained 5 bases not matched to a gene. CDR3 length equals 15 residues. CDR3 coding DNA: TGTGCCAGCAGCTTGTTGAGACAGGGGTCAGATACGCAGTATTTT. Its translation: CASSLLRQGSDTQYF.

The chain combines TRBV4-2 with TRBJ1-5; D gene ambiguous. The CDR3 length is 12 residues. The germline V gene has CDR1 LGHNA and CDR2 YNFKEQ. Trimming shortened V by 4 bases and J by 8 bases, and 9 bases separated the two germline ends. CDR3 DNA: TGTGCCAGCAGCCGGGCCGGAGAGCCCCAGCATTTT. It translates to CASSRAGEPQHF.

This sequence joins TRBV10-3 and TRBJ2-7; D may correspond to TRBD1 or TRBD2 (5 bases each). CDR1 ENHRY and CDR2 SYGVKD come from the germline V gene. V gave up 10 bases and J gave up 6 bases, with 22 bases separating them. The CDR3 runs to 14 residues. CDR3 protein: CANSGTEGPGEQYF. The CDR3 nucleotides read TGTGCCAACTCCGGGACGGAAGGTCCTGGCGAGCAGTACTTC.

In its sample, this clonotype was seen a few times. This sequence joins TRBV6-2 or TRBV6-3 and TRBJ1-2; D unresolved. This CDR3 has 14 residues. Trimming took off 5 bases at V and 2 bases at J, with 12 bases between the two ends. Germline CDR1 reads MNHEY; CDR2 reads SVGEGT. The DNA for the CDR3 is TGTGCCAGCAGTGACCGGACGGGAAACTATGGCTACACCTTC. This gives the protein CASSDRTGNYGYTF.

This clonotype was recorded at least ten times. V usage is TRBV5-1 and J usage is TRBJ2-5; a possible D gene is TRBD1 (5 bases). There are 13 residues in the CDR3. Trimming left V 4 bases short and J 5 bases short, with 12 bases between. CDR1 SGHRS and CDR2 YFSETQ come from the germline V gene. CDR3 sequence: CASSGHVAETQYF. The CDR3 region has the DNA TGCGCCAGCAGCGGACACGTCGCGGAGACCCAGTACTTC. The full variable domain, in which reference TRBV5-1 and TRBJ2-5 provide the parts outside the CDR3, is KAGVTQTPRYLIKTRGQQVTLSCSPISGHRSVSWYQQTPGQGLQFLFEYFSETQRNKGNFPGRFSGRQFSNSRSEMNVSTLELGDSALYLCASSGHVAETQYFGPGTRLLVL.

J is TRBJ1-5 and V is TRBV10-3; no clear D gene. CDR1 is ENHRY and CDR2 is SYGVKD in the germline V gene. V lost 6 bases and J lost 0, with 12 bases in between. CDR3 length: 15 residues. This CDR3 reads CAIRPQIYSNQPQHF. DNA for the CDR3: TGTGCCATCAGACCTCAGATTTATAGCAATCAGCCCCAGCATTTT.

The sample holds many counts of this clonotype. This sequence joins TRBV5-1 and TRBJ2-2, with TRBD2 matching 9 bases. Germline loops: CDR1 SGHRS, CDR2 YFSETQ. The CDR3 contains 16 residues. The junction had 6 bases not matched to a gene; V was cut back by 4 bases and J by 2 bases. CDR3 DNA sequence: TGCGCCAGCAGCGCCATAGCGGGGGCCAACACCGGGGAGCTGTTTTTT. It translates to CASSAIAGANTGELFF.

This clonotype was recorded a few times. The genes are TRBV2 and TRBJ1-6, with 10 nucleotides matching TRBD1. V was clipped by 5 bases and J by 9 bases; unmatched bases: 4. Germline lookup yields CDR1 SNHLY and CDR2 FYNNEI. The CDR3 loop spans 14 amino acids. The CDR3, as DNA: TGTGCCAGCAGTCTGGGACAGGGGTCTTCACCCCTCCACTTT. This translates into CASSLGQGSSPLHF. Full variable domain (outside the CDR3, taken from reference TRBV2 and TRBJ1-6): EPEVTQTPSHQVTQMGQEVILRCVPISNHLYFYWYRQILGQKVEFLVSFYNNEISEKSEIFDDQFSVERPDGSNFTLKIRSTKLEDSAMYFCASSLGQGSSPLHFGNGTRLTVT.

In this sample, this clonotype turned up many times. The V and J genes are TRBV6-2 or TRBV6-3 and TRBJ2-7, with 13 bases identical to TRBD2. Germline CDR1 is MNHEY and CDR2 is SVGEGT. V trimming: 4 bases; J trimming: 4 bases; junction bases outside the gene matches: 10. The CDR3 is made up of 17 amino acids. CDR3 amino acids: CASSWVPGLAGKYEQYF. DNA for the CDR3: TGTGCCAGCAGTTGGGTACCGGGACTAGCGGGGAAGTACGAGCAGTACTTC.

This chain uses TRBV10-3 with TRBJ2-5; TRBD1 agrees at 8 bases. CDR1 and CDR2 (germline): ENHRY, SYGVKD. Trimming took 4 bases from V and 4 from J; bases not matched to a gene: 2. This CDR3 comprises 13 residues. CDR3 DNA sequence: TGTGCCATCAGTGCACAGGGGGGAGAGACCCAGTACTTC. It yields the protein CAISAQGGETQYF.

This clonotype has ten or more counts. The chain joins TRBV7-3 to TRBJ2-5, with D possibly being TRBD2 (5 bases). CDR1 is SGHTA and CDR2 is FQGTGA in the germline V gene. CDR3 length: 14 amino acids. V was cut by 5 bases and J by 2 bases, with 12 bases left in between. Written as DNA, the CDR3 is TGTGCCAGCAGCCCGGACTCTTTTCAAGAGACCCAGTACTTC. Translation: CASSPDSFQETQYF.

This clonotype has more than one count but fewer than ten. The chain has TRBV20-1 and TRBJ1-1; 8 bases map to TRBD1. CDR3 length: 12 amino acids. V dropped 1 base and J dropped 5; count of bases not matched to a gene: 0. From germline, CDR1 is DFQATT and CDR2 SNEGSKA (reference sequence). As DNA, the CDR3 is TGCAGTGCTAGAGGGACAGGGACTGAAGCTTTCTTT. Protein: CSARGTGTEAFF.